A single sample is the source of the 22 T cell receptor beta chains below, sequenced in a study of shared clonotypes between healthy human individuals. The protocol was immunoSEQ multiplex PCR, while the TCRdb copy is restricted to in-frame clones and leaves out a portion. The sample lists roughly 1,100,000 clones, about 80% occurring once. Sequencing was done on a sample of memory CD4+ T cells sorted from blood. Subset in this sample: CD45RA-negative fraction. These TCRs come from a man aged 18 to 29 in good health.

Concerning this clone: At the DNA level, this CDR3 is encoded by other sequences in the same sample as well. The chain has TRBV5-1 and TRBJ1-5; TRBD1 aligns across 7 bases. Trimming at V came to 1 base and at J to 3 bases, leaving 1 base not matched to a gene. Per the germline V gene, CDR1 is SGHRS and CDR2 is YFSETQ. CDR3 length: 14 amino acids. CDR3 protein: CASSLTGDNQPQHF. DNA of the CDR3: TGCGCCAGCAGCTTGACAGGGGACAATCAGCCCCAGCATTTT.

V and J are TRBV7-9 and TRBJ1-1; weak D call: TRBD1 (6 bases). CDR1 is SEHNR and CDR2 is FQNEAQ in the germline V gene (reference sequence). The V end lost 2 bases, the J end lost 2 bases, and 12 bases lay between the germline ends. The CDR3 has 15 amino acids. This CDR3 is CASSLQGLTNTEAFF. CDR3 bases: TGTGCCAGCAGCTTACAGGGGCTAACTAACACTGAAGCTTTCTTT.

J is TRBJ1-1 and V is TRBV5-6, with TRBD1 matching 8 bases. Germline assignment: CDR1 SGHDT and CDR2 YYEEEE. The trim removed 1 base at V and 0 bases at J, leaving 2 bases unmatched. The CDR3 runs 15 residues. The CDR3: CASSLTGGMNTEAFF. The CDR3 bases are TGTGCCAGCAGCTTGACAGGGGGAATGAACACTGAAGCTTTCTTT.

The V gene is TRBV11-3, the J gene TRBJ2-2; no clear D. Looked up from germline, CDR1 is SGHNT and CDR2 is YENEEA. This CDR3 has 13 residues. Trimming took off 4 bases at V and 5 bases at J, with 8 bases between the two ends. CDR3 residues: CASSSKQTGELFF. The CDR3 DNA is TGTGCCAGCAGCTCGAAACAAACCGGGGAGCTGTTTTTT. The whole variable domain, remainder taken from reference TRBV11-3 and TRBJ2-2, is EAGVVQSPRYKIIEKKQPVAFWCNPISGHNTLYWYLQNLGQGPELLIRYENEEAVDDSQLPKDRFSAERLKGVDSTLKIQPAELGDSAVYLCASSSKQTGELFFGEGSRLTVL.

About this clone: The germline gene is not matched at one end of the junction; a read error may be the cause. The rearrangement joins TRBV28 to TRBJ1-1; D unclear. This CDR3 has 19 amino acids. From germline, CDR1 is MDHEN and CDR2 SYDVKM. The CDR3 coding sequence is TGCGGACCTCCCACGAACCATTTTCGTAGGGCCCCTCCGAACACTGAAGCTTTCTTT. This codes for CGPPTNHFRRAPPNTEAFF.

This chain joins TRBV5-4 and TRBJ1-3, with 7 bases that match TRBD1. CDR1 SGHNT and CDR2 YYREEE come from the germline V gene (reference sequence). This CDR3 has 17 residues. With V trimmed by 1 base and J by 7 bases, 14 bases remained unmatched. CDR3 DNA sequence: TGTGCCAGCAGCTTGTGGCTTTGGGACAAGGGGGCCAACACCATATATTTT. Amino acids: CASSLWLWDKGANTIYF.

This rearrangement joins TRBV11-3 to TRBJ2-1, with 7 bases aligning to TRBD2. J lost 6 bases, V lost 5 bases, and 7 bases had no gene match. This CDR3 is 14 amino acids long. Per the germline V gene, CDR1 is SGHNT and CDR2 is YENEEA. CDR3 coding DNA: TGTGCCAGCAGCGAGAGCGGGGTTGGCAATGAGCAGTTCTTC. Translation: CASSESGVGNEQFF.

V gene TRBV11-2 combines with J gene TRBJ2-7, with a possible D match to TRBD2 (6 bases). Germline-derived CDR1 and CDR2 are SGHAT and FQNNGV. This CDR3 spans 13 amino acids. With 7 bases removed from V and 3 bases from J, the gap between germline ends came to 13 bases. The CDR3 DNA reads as TGTGCCAGCACCATCGCGGGGCTCTACGAGCAGTACTTC. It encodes CASTIAGLYEQYF. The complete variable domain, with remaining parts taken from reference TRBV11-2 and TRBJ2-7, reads EAGVAQSPRYKIIEKRQSVAFWCNPISGHATLYWYQQILGQGPKLLIQFQNNGVVDDSQLPKDRFSAERLKGVDSTLKIQPAKLEDSAVYLCASTIAGLYEQYFGPGTRLTVT.

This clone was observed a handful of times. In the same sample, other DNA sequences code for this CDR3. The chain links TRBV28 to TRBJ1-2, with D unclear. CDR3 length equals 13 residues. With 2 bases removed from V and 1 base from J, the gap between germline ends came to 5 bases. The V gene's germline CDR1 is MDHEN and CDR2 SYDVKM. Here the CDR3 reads CASSLKVNYGYTF. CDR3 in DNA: TGTGCCAGCAGTTTAAAGGTTAACTATGGCTACACCTTC.

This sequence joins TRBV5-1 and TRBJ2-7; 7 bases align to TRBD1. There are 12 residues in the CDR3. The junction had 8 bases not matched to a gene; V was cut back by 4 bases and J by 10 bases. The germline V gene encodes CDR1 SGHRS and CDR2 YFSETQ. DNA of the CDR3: TGCGCCAGCAGCCAGTCTGGGGACAGACAGTACTTC. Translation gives CASSQSGDRQYF.

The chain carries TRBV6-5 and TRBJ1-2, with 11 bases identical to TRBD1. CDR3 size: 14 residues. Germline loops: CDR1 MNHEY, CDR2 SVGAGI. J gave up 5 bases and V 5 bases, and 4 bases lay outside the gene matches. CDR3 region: CASSTGQGAYGYTF. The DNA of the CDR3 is TGTGCCAGCAGTACCGGACAGGGGGCGTATGGCTACACCTTC.

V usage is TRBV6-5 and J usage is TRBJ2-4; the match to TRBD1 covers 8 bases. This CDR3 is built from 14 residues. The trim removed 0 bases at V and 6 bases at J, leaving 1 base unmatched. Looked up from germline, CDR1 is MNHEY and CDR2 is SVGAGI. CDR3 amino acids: CASSYSTGVNIQYF. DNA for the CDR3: TGTGCCAGCAGTTACTCGACAGGGGTAAACATTCAGTACTTC.

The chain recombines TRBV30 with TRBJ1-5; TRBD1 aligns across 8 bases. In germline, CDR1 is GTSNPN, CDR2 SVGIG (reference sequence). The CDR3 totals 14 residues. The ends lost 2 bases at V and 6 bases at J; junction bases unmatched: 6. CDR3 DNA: TGTGCCTGGAGTCGGACAGGGTTGAGTCAGCCCCAGCATTTT. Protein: CAWSRTGLSQPQHF.

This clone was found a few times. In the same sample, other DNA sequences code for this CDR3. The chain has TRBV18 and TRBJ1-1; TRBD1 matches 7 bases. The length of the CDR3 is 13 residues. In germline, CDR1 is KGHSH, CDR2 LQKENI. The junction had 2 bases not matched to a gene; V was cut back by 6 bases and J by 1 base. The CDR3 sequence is CASSGQKNTEAFF. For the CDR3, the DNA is TGTGCCAGCTCGGGACAGAAGAACACTGAAGCTTTCTTT.

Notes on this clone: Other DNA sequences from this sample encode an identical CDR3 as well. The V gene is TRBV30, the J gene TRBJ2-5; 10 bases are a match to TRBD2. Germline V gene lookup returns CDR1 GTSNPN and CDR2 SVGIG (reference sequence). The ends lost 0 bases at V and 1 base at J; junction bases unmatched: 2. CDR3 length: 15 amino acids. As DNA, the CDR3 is TGTGCCTGGAGTGTAGGACTAGCGGTCCAAGAGACCCAGTACTTC. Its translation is CAWSVGLAVQETQYF. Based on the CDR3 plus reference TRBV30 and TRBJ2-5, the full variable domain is SQTIHQWPATLVQPVGSPLSLECTVEGTSNPNLYWYRQAAGRGLQLLFYSVGIGQISSEVPQNLSASRPQDRQFILSSKKLLLSDSGFYLCAWSVGLAVQETQYFGPGTRLLVL.

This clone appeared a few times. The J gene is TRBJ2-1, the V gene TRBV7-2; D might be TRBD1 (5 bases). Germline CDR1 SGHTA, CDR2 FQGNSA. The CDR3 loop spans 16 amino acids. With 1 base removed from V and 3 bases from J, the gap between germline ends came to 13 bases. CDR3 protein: CASSLGGPGIYNEQFF. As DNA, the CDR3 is TGTGCCAGCAGCTTAGGTGGGCCAGGGATCTACAATGAGCAGTTCTTC. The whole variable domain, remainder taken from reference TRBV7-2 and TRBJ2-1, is GAGVSQSPSNKVTEKGKDVELRCDPISGHTALYWYRQSLGQGLEFLIYFQGNSAPDKSGLPSDRFSAERTGGSVSTLTIQRTQQEDSAVYLCASSLGGPGIYNEQFFGPGTRLTVL.

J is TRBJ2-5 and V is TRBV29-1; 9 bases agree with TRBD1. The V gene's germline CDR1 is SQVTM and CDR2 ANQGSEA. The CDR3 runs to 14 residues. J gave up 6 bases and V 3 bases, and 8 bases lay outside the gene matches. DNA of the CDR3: TGCAGCGTTGAGGCTTGGACAGGGGTAAAGACCCAGTACTTC. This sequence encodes CSVEAWTGVKTQYF.

CDR3 protein: CASSRGTGVSEQYF. CDR3 DNA: TGTGCCAGCAGTCGAGGGACAGGGGTTTCCGAGCAGTACTTC. The V and J genes are TRBV6-5 and TRBJ2-7; 10 bases fit TRBD1. V dropped 5 bases and J dropped 6; count of bases not matched to a gene: 7. In germline, CDR1 is MNHEY, CDR2 SVGAGI. This CDR3 has 14 amino acids.

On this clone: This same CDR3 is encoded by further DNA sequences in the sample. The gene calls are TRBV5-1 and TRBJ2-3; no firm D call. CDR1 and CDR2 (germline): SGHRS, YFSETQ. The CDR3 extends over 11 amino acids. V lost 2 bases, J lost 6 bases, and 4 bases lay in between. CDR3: CASSLADTQYF. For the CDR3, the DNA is TGCGCCAGCAGCTTAGCGGATACGCAGTATTTT.

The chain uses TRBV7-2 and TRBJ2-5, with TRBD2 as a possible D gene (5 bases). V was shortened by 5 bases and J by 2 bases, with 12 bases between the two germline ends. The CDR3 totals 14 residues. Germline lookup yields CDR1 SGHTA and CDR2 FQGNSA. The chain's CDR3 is CASSLGSSQETQYF. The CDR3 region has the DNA TGTGCCAGCAGCCTAGGGAGTTCGCAAGAGACCCAGTACTTC.

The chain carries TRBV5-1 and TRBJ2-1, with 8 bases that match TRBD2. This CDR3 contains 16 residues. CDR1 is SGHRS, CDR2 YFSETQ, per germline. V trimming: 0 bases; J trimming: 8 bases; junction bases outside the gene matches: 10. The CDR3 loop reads CASSLEAREGVYEQFF. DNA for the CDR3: TGCGCCAGCAGCTTGGAAGCACGGGAGGGCGTGTATGAGCAGTTCTTC.

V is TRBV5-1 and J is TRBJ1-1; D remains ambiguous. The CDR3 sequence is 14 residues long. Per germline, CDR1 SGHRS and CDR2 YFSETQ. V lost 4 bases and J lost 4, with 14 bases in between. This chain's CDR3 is CASSPSAGSTEAFF. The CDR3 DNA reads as TGCGCCAGCAGCCCCTCGGCGGGGAGCACTGAAGCTTTCTTT.